This TCR beta chain comes out of a study of beta chain features in type 1 diabetes (dated by TCRdb to 2016 to 2018). Notes on the research overall: Mean age, gender distribution, total cell number and subset yield did not differ between patients and healthy donors. A total of roughly 98,000,000 sorted cells were examined across all samples, and a strong correlation was observed between cell number per subset and RNA yield. The study compared TCRB repertoires of sorted circulating CD4+ T cell subsets between recently diagnosed type 1 diabetes patients and matched healthy donors. Regulatory and stem cell-like memory subsets were isolated from only 8 patients and about eight healthy donors, whereas naive and central memory subsets came from all 30 or so donors.

Taken from cysteine to phenylalanine, the CDR3 has 12 residues. The retained sequence is limited to the CDR3, 36 bases, with the frame set at the first base. V is cut by 3 bases and J by 6 bases, and the space between the germline ends is 8 bases. CDR1 and CDR2 (KGHSH, LQKENI) derive from the germline V gene. Each donor gave one peripheral blood draw, averaging around 120 mL, which was collected into heparinised tubes. A BD FACSAria II was used to sort naive, central memory, regulatory and stem cell-like memory CD4+ T cells with a panel that included CD45RO, CCR7, CD25, CD127, CD95 and CD27. Purity was above 95% for every sorted population. PBMCs were isolated immediately by Lymphoprep density gradient centrifugation and stained directly without culture. To minimize batch effects, samples were stained and sorted in pairs, one healthy donor with one patient per experiment. In the case of this clone: Its target antigen remains unknown. Within one base of it there is no much larger clone, and no base qualities were kept.

The full study reports these points: Naive, central memory and regulatory TCRB repertoires appeared to be more similar among patients than among healthy donors. Only small numbers of individuals were included in the HLA sub-analyses, which left unresolved whether HLA type had any influence on TCRB rearrangement. Sequencing cDNA rather than genomic DNA could over-represent highly expressing activated cells, although activation and CD3 levels did not differ between groups. Type 1 diabetes patients showed a moderate but significant shortening of TCRB CDR3 length in all four CD4+ subsets. Shorter templates might have been favored by PCR, but patient and control samples were amplified and corrected together, so both groups would have been affected equally by any skew. Fewer insertions and more nucleotide deletions at VDJ recombination sites were observed in patients with type 1 diabetes, implying thymic rearrangement abnormalities.

The entire isolated RNA was reverse transcribed using the High Capacity cDNA Reverse Transcription Kit, and thus expressed TCRB transcripts were sequenced. Deep immunoSEQ sequencing was performed on naive, central memory and regulatory T cell samples, with an average of around 3.4 million total reads per sample. Sorted cells were lysed in RLT buffer, and RNA was extracted using DNase-treated RNeasy Micro or Mini kits according to cell number. Each cell subset was processed separately to prevent cross-contamination, with patient and healthy donor samples processed together. The immunoSEQ multiplex PCR was used to amplify TCRB sequences from cDNA, yielding 87-bp fragments that span the CDR3 region. Amplicons were sequenced on the Illumina HiSeq platform. The authors' pipeline ran thus. Synthetic template baselines were used to correct PCR bias computationally, reads within Hamming distance 2 were collapsed together, and singletons that could not be merged were discarded. By aligning reads against IMGT, V, D and J genes, CDR3 length, and insertions or deletions at six rearrangement sites were assigned. Clonotype counts were normalized to sorted cell number within each subset before computing true diversity and Gini coefficients with the tcR R package. The overlap coefficient, calculated on TCRB nucleotide sequences, was used to measure repertoire sharing. Out-of-frame TCRB sequences from naive cells were analyzed to stand in for the pre-selection repertoire. The source is immuneACCESS, and TCRdb retained only in-frame sequences with V and J called. Part of the clones is not carried over; for the studies checked, unresolved V genes explain less than half of this, and the remainder is unexplained. Clone size and the V and J calls come from that table; the DNA yielded D and trimming. This sample is represented by approximately 200,000 clones; over 7.5% of them were singletons. The ten largest clones add up to 0.03% to 0.04% of the sample.

The V gene is TRBV18 and the J gene is TRBJ1-2, with the D gene call left open. The sequence derives from a woman under 30 in good health. The sample was naive CD4+ T cells from blood. Explained via the paper, the cell subset or site label denotes: true naive CD4+ T cells. CDR3 reads: CASSPSPHGYTF. The DNA sequence is given as TGTGCCAGCTCACCGAGCCCTCATGGCTACACCTTC.